The 20 T cell receptor beta chains below come from one sample, sequenced in a study of blood T cells in healthy people across ages. A sample-barcoded 5' primer and a J-beta primer mix were used in a second PCR of about 6 to 12 cycles. One entry per CDR3 protein results from TCRdb running MiXCR on the 5' RACE reads. The repertoire has hundreds of thousands of distinct CDR3 sequences, about 25% of them found once; the top ten carry less than 9%. These data are also associated with another study on T cells of mothers and their children.

Sequences were obtained from blood. These receptors were taken from a boy between 10 and 17 years old in good health.

The V call is TRBV20-1, the J call TRBJ2-7, with 11 positions matching TRBD1. The J segment lost 2 bases and the V segment lost 6 bases, leaving 6 bases of the junction unmatched. Germline CDR1 is DFQATT and CDR2 is SNEGSKA (reference sequence). The CDR3 consists of 14 residues. The CDR3 DNA is TGCAGTGCAGGACAGGGGGCGGACGCCTACGAGCAGTACTTC. The encoded protein is CSAGQGADAYEQYF.

The V and J genes are TRBV20-1 and TRBJ1-1, with 10 nucleotides matching TRBD1. Germline V lookup: CDR1 DFQATT, CDR2 SNEGSKA (reference sequence). CDR3 size: 12 residues. The V segment lost 6 bases and the J segment 11 bases; nucleotides outside the gene matches: 9. The CDR3, as DNA: TGCAGTGCCCTGGACAGGGGGGTTGAGGCTTTCTTT. Protein sequence: CSALDRGVEAFF.

V usage is TRBV29-1 and J usage is TRBJ2-7; D gene uncertain. The CDR3 consists of 12 residues. The V gene lost 4 bases and the J gene lost 1 base, with 8 bases spanning the gap. CDR1 and CDR2 from the germline V gene are SQVTM and ANQGSEA. CDR3 sequence: CSVAENSYEQYF. Written as DNA, the CDR3 is TGCAGCGTTGCGGAGAATTCCTACGAGCAGTACTTC.

A few counts support this clonotype. The chain has TRBV4-3 and TRBJ1-4, with 12 bases that match TRBD1. J lost 8 bases, V lost 8 bases, and 3 bases had no gene match. The CDR3 runs to 13 residues. Germline V gene lookup returns CDR1 LGHNA and CDR2 YSLEER. CDR3 sequence (DNA): TGCGCCAGCGCGGGGACAGGGGGCGAAAAACTGTTTTTT. It yields the protein CASAGTGGEKLFF.

This clonotype showed up just a few times. In nucleotides, the CDR3 is TGTGCCAGCAGCCAAGCCAGGGCGCCTAATGAAAAACTGTTTTTT. It yields the protein CASSQARAPNEKLFF. This chain uses TRBV4-2 with TRBJ1-4; possible D gene TRBD1, 5 bases. Germline V gene lookup returns CDR1 LGHNA and CDR2 YNFKEQ. CDR3 length: 15 residues. The germline V and J ends were trimmed by 1 base and 3 bases, with 9 bases remaining between them.

V is TRBV4-1 and J is TRBJ2-3; TRBD1 matches at 9 bases. J was trimmed by 4 bases and V by 5 bases; bases with no gene match: 7. The CDR3 has 15 amino acids. Per germline, CDR1 MGHRA and CDR2 YSYEKL. CDR3 in DNA: TGCGCCAGCAGCGCCGGGACAGGGCATGCAGATACGCAGTATTTT. This encodes CASSAGTGHADTQYF.

This clonotype has just a few counts. The chain carries TRBV4-1 and TRBJ2-1; the match to TRBD2 covers 8 bases. With V trimmed by 8 bases and J by 3 bases, 9 bases remained unmatched. Germline-derived CDR1 and CDR2 are MGHRA and YSYEKL. This CDR3 has 15 residues. The CDR3 reads CASAGGGINYNEQFF. The DNA of the CDR3 is TGCGCCAGCGCTGGCGGGGGGATAAACTACAATGAGCAGTTCTTC.

A remark on this clonotype: The junction and the germline gene differ at one end; a read error may be behind it. This chain connects TRBV29-1 to TRBJ1-1; D gene unclear. Germline V gene data show CDR1 as SQVTM and CDR2 as ANQGSEA. The CDR3 is 12 residues long. The CDR3 reads CNVIGGRTEAFF. The CDR3 region has the DNA TGCAACGTTATAGGTGGCAGGACTGAAGCTTTCTTT.

The chain links TRBV7-4 to TRBJ1-5; D remains unclear. Looked up from germline, CDR1 is SGHVT and CDR2 is SQSDAQ. This CDR3 contains 13 residues. Trimming stripped 8 bases from V and 2 bases from J, with 10 bases between. The CDR3 bases are TGTGCCAGCCGAAAGGGAGGCAATCAGCCCCAGCATTTT. Translating it yields CASRKGGNQPQHF.

This chain joins TRBV7-8 and TRBJ2-1; D perhaps matches TRBD2 (5 bases). V lost 5 bases and J 7 bases, leaving 12 bases between the germline ends. CDR1 SGHVS and CDR2 FQNEAQ come from the germline V gene. This CDR3 is built from 13 residues. The CDR3 DNA sequence: TGTGCCAGCAGCCCCGGGAATAGGAATGAGCAGTTCTTC. Protein product: CASSPGNRNEQFF.

The J gene is TRBJ2-5, the V gene TRBV18; 9 nucleotides agree with TRBD1. The V segment lost 2 bases and the J segment 2 bases; nucleotides outside the gene matches: 3. CDR1 and CDR2 (germline): KGHSH, LQKENI. The CDR3 has 15 amino acids. Written as DNA, the CDR3 is TGTGCCAGCTCACCAGATGACAGGGGGCAAGAGACCCAGTACTTC. Translation gives CASSPDDRGQETQYF.

The gene calls are TRBV6-5 and TRBJ1-4; D unresolved. V lost 3 bases, J lost 4 bases, and 0 bases lay in between. This CDR3 region has 11 residues. CDR1 and CDR2 (germline): MNHEY, SVGAGI. The CDR3 sequence: CASSYNEKLFF. In nucleotides, the CDR3 is TGTGCCAGCAGTTATAATGAAAAACTGTTTTTT.

This clonotype has only a few counts. This chain connects TRBV5-8 to TRBJ2-1, with 10 bases fitting TRBD1. Germline V CDR1 and CDR2: SGHTS, YDEGEE. The V gene end was trimmed by 7 bases and the J gene end by 0 bases; junction bases not matched to a gene: 7. The length of the CDR3 is 16 residues. The CDR3 coding sequence is TGTGCCAGCGTCGTTCGGGACAGGGGCTCCTACAATGAGCAGTTCTTC. It specifies CASVVRDRGSYNEQFF.

This clonotype has more than one count but fewer than ten. The rearrangement joins TRBV6-1 to TRBJ2-7; TRBD2 matches at 11 bases. The germline V gene has CDR1 MNHNS and CDR2 SASEGT. With V trimmed by 10 bases and J by 4 bases, 6 bases remained unmatched. The CDR3 runs 13 residues. CDR3 bases: TGTGCCACCTCCGGGACTAGCGGTTACGAGCAGTACTTC. Translation gives CATSGTSGYEQYF.

This chain joins TRBV18 and TRBJ2-7; D gene ambiguous. Germline V gene data show CDR1 as KGHSH and CDR2 as LQKENI. V was shortened by 5 bases and J by 3 bases, with 8 bases between the two germline ends. The CDR3 loop spans 12 amino acids. Written as DNA, the CDR3 is TGTGCCAGCTCAGCCTCAGACTACGAGCAGTACTTC. It yields the protein CASSASDYEQYF. Using reference TRBV18 and TRBJ2-7 for the parts outside the CDR3, the full variable domain is NAGVMQNPRHLVRRRGQEARLRCSPMKGHSHVYWYRQLPEEGLKFMVYLQKENIIDESGMPKERFSAEFPKEGPSILRIQQVVRGDSAAYFCASSASDYEQYFGPGTRLTVT.

The rearrangement uses TRBV3-1 and TRBJ1-2; a weak D match, TRBD1 (5 bases). V lost 7 bases and J 4 bases, leaving 10 bases between the germline ends. Germline V CDR1 and CDR2: LGHDT, YNNKEL (reference sequence). The CDR3 has 12 amino acids. CDR3 region: CASTSGPYGYTF. CDR3 coding DNA: TGTGCCAGCACCTCAGGGCCCTATGGCTACACCTTC.

The DNA for the CDR3 is TGTGCCAGCAGTTACTCGGGAGGCCGGAGAGAGACCCAGTACTTC. Translating gives CASSYSGGRRETQYF. V is TRBV6-5 and J is TRBJ2-5, with D possibly being TRBD2 (6 bases). The CDR3 runs 15 residues. V shed 0 bases and J shed 4 bases, with 12 bases lying between them. From germline, CDR1 is MNHEY and CDR2 SVGAGI.

In this sample, this clonotype turned up a few times. This chain uses TRBV29-1 with TRBJ2-1; 11 nucleotides match TRBD2. CDR1 SQVTM and CDR2 ANQGSEA come from the germline V gene. The ends lost 0 bases at V and 2 bases at J; junction bases unmatched: 0. CDR3 length equals 15 residues. The DNA for the CDR3 is TGCAGCGTTGAAGAGGGACTAGCGGCCTACAATGAGCAGTTCTTC. Translated: CSVEEGLAAYNEQFF.

This clonotype was seen a few times. The gene calls are TRBV7-9 and TRBJ2-5, with D possibly TRBD1 on 5 matching bases. This CDR3 has 15 residues. Trimming cost V 3 bases and J 5 bases, with 16 bases left between them. Germline V gene data show CDR1 as SEHNR and CDR2 as FQNEAQ (reference sequence). The CDR3 DNA reads TGTGCCAGCAGCTTCAATACAAGGGGCGGTGAGACCCAGTACTTC. It codes for CASSFNTRGGETQYF.

Remarks on this clonotype: A much larger clone lies a single base off, so this may be a read error. The gene calls are TRBV5-1 and TRBJ2-5, with 8 positions matching TRBD1. This CDR3 spans 14 amino acids. CDR1 is SGHRS, CDR2 YFSETQ, per germline. CDR3 DNA sequence: TGCGCCAGCAGCCAGACAGGGGATGAAGAGACCCAGAACTTC. It is translated as CASSQTGDEETQNF.